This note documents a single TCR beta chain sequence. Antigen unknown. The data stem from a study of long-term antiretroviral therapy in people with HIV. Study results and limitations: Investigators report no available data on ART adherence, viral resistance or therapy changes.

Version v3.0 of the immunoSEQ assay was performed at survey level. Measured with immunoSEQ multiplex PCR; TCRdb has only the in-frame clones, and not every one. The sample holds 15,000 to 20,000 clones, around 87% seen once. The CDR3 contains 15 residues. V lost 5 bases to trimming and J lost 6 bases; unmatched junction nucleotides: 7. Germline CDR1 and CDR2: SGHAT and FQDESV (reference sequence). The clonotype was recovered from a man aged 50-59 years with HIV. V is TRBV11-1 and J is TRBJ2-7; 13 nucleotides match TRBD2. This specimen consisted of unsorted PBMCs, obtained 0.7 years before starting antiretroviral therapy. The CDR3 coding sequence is TGTGCCAGCAGCAGCGGACTAGCGGGAGACTTCGAGCAGTACTTC. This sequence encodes CASSSGLAGDFEQYF.